Sequencing of this T cell receptor beta chain was carried out in a study of T-cell reconstitution after alpha-beta-depleted transplantation in children. TCRbeta library preparation incorporated unique molecular identifiers. From the PCR reads, TCRdb called clonotypes with MiXCR, one entry per CDR3 protein. The sample has 600,000 to 700,000 distinct CDR3 sequences; around 16% are singletons. Ten or more counts support this clonotype. This receptor was obtained from a human donor who donated a stem cell graft to a child with acute myeloid leukemia. Sequenced material: PBMCs from the stem cell graft donor, taken from the stem cell graft.

The chain's CDR3 is CASSLAQGAAYEQYF. DNA for the CDR3: TGTGCCAGCAGCTTAGCCCAGGGGGCTGCCTACGAGCAGTACTTC. This sequence joins TRBV7-9 and TRBJ2-7; 8 nucleotides agree with TRBD1. J gave up 2 bases and V 0 bases, and 3 bases lay outside the gene matches. Germline assignment: CDR1 SEHNR and CDR2 FQNEAQ (reference sequence). This CDR3 has 15 residues. Variable domain in full (rest from reference TRBV7-9 and TRBJ2-7): DTGVSQNPRHKITKRGQNVTFRCDPISEHNRLYWYRQTLGQGPEFLTYFQNEAQLEKSRLLSDRFSAERPKGSFSTLEIQRTEQGDSAMYLCASSLAQGAAYEQYFGPGTRLTVT.